These 4 T cell receptor beta chains share one sample of origin, sequenced in a study of pediatric ulcerative colitis. Rectal tissue came from one to two pinch biopsies taken at colonoscopy. Method: immunoSEQ multiplex PCR; TCRdb's copy keeps in-frame clones and lacks some. The table lists about 16,000 clones, 80% of them singletons. The sample consisted of gut tissue. These receptors came from a boy under 18 who was a control in a study of pediatric ulcerative colitis.

The chain joins TRBV30 to TRBJ2-6; D uncertain. CDR1 and CDR2 from the germline V gene are GTSNPN and SVGIG (reference sequence). The CDR3 sequence is 12 residues long. Trimming removed 5 bases at V and 0 bases at J, with 2 bases between. This chain's CDR3 is CAWDSGANVLTF. The DNA of the CDR3 is TGTGCCTGGGACTCTGGGGCCAACGTCCTGACTTTC.

The gene calls are TRBV5-4 and TRBJ2-4; D unclear. The germline CDR1 and CDR2 sequences are SGHNT and YYREEE (reference sequence). Trimming took 0 bases from V and 5 from J, leaving 9 bases between them. This CDR3 has 14 amino acids. This CDR3 reads CASSLAGDENIQYF. CDR3 bases: TGTGCCAGCAGCTTGGCTGGGGATGAAAACATTCAGTACTTC.

The chain is built from TRBV13 and TRBJ1-2, with TRBD1 identical over 9 bases. V dropped 10 bases and J dropped 7; count of bases not matched to a gene: 7. Germline V CDR1 and CDR2: PRHDT, FYEKMQ (reference sequence). This CDR3 comprises 12 residues. The CDR3 spells CATGQGMGGYTF. CDR3 bases: TGTGCCACCGGACAGGGGATGGGTGGCTACACCTTC.

The genes are TRBV15 and TRBJ2-2; no definite D call. The CDR3 is 14 amino acids. Germline CDR1 and CDR2: LNHNV and YYDKDF (reference sequence). V lost 1 base and J 4 bases, leaving 7 bases between the germline ends. The CDR3 protein is CATSRVPGTGELFF. The CDR3 region has the DNA TGTGCCACCAGCAGAGTTCCGGGCACCGGGGAGCTGTTTTTT.